Below, 16 T cell receptor beta chains from the same sample are listed, as sequenced in a study of blood T cell repertoires in COVID-19. Produced via immunoSEQ multiplex PCR; TCRdb's table is partial and in-frame only. The repertoire holds tens of thousands of clones, with over 75% as singletons. Sequencing was done on a sample of peripheral blood. The receptors derive from a man between 60 and 75 years old with active COVID-19.

This chain links TRBV3-1 (or the pseudogene TRBV3-2) with TRBJ1-2; perhaps TRBD1 as D (5 bases). The CDR3 has 13 residues. V shed 0 bases and J shed 7 bases, with 9 bases lying between them. The germline gives CDR1 LGHDT, CDR2 YNNKEL (reference sequence). The CDR3 spells CASSQEGRTGYTF. The CDR3 DNA follows: TGTGCCAGCAGCCAAGAGGGGCGGACTGGCTACACCTTC.

This rearrangement joins TRBV29-1 to TRBJ2-3; a possible D gene is TRBD2 (6 bases). Trimming took off 7 bases at V and 4 bases at J, with 18 bases between the two ends. Germline CDR1 and CDR2: SQVTM and ANQGSEA. The CDR3 runs to 14 residues. CDR3 in amino acids: CSGGAGYRADTQYF. The CDR3 DNA sequence: TGCAGCGGCGGGGCGGGCTATCGGGCAGATACGCAGTATTTT.

The CDR3 is CATRLAGGYYEQYF. The CDR3 DNA reads as TGTGCCACCAGACTAGCGGGAGGGTACTACGAGCAGTACTTC. The rearrangement joins TRBV6-5 to TRBJ2-7; 14 bases line up with TRBD2. This CDR3 spans 14 amino acids. Germline CDR1 is MNHEY and CDR2 is SVGAGI. The junction had 5 bases not matched to a gene; V was cut back by 10 bases and J by 3 bases.

The chain combines TRBV5-4 with TRBJ2-5; TRBD2 is a possible D gene (5 bases). Trimming removed 2 bases from V and 3 bases from J, with 8 bases in between. Germline CDR1 reads SGHNT; CDR2 reads YYREEE (reference sequence). The CDR3 covers 13 residues. CDR3 nucleotide sequence: TGTGCCAGCAGCTTCGTGGGAGAAGAGACCCAGTACTTC. The encoded protein is CASSFVGEETQYF. Full variable domain (missing parts from reference TRBV5-4 and TRBJ2-5): ETGVTQSPTHLIKTRGQQVTLRCSSQSGHNTVSWYQQALGQGPQFIFQYYREEENGRGNFPPRFSGLQFPNYSSELNVNALELDDSALYLCASSFVGEETQYFGPGTRLLVL.

The rearrangement uses TRBV30 and TRBJ1-2, with D possibly being TRBD1 (5 bases). V was shortened by 4 bases and J by 7 bases, with 13 bases between the two germline ends. The CDR3 is made up of 12 amino acids. Germline V gene sequence: CDR1 GTSNPN, CDR2 SVGIG (reference sequence). The CDR3 DNA reads as TGTGCCTGGAATCTGGGGGAGGGTGGCTACACCTTC. Its protein product is CAWNLGEGGYTF.

The chain uses TRBV4-2 and TRBJ2-3; 9 bases are a match to TRBD2. The CDR3 is made up of 17 amino acids. V shed 0 bases and J 1 base; nucleotides not matched to a gene: 5. In germline, CDR1 is LGHNA, CDR2 YNFKEQ. This chain's CDR3 is CASSQDSGGPRTDTQYF. CDR3 DNA sequence: TGTGCCAGCAGCCAAGATAGCGGGGGACCCCGCACAGATACGCAGTATTTT.

This clone showed up just once. V gene TRBV24-1 combines with J gene TRBJ1-6, with TRBD1 as a possible D gene (5 bases). Trimming took 1 base from V and 0 from J, leaving 6 bases between them. The germline V gene encodes CDR1 KGHDR and CDR2 SFDVKD. This CDR3 contains 16 residues. CDR3 sequence reads: CATSDFDSSYNSPLHF. CDR3 sequence (DNA): TGTGCCACCAGTGATTTTGACAGCTCCTATAATTCACCCCTCCACTTT.

V gene TRBV7-3 combines with J gene TRBJ2-2; D possibly corresponds to TRBD2 (6 bases). The V end lost 3 bases, the J end lost 4 bases, and 6 bases lay between the germline ends. CDR3 length equals 13 residues. The V gene's germline CDR1 is SGHTA and CDR2 FQGTGA. The CDR3 region is CASSFSGTGELFF. The DNA for the CDR3 is TGTGCCAGCAGCTTTAGCGGCACCGGGGAGCTGTTTTTT.

The chain uses TRBV18 and TRBJ1-5; the match to TRBD1 covers 7 bases. Unmatched junction bases numbered 11, after V lost 5 bases and J lost 7 bases. The CDR3 covers 15 residues. Germline values: CDR1 KGHSH, CDR2 LQKENI. The CDR3, as DNA: TGTGCCAGCTCAGGGAGACAGGGTGGGAAACAGCCCCAGCATTTT. Protein: CASSGRQGGKQPQHF.

This clone came up a few times. The rearrangement links TRBV6-2 or TRBV6-3 to TRBJ1-4; no clear D gene. Per germline, CDR1 MNHEY and CDR2 SVGEGT. V was cut by 4 bases and J by 3 bases, with 12 bases left in between. CDR3 length: 15 residues. CDR3 nucleotides: TGTGCCAGCAGTTCTTCCCCGGACTCTAATGAAAAACTGTTTTTT. It is translated as CASSSSPDSNEKLFF.

The chain combines TRBV5-4 with TRBJ1-1, with a weak D call TRBD1 (5 bases). The V end lost 4 bases, the J end lost 1 base, and 14 bases lay between the germline ends. Germline V gives CDR1 SGHNT, CDR2 YYREEE (reference sequence). The CDR3 sequence is 15 residues long. CDR3 in amino acids: CASSLPRGENTEAFF. In DNA, the CDR3 is TGTGCCAGCAGCCTCCCCCGGGGGGAGAACACTGAAGCTTTCTTT.

This clone has a single count. CDR3 nucleotides: TGTGCCAGCAGCACCCCCGGGACAGGGATTGAAAAACTGTTTTTT. Residues: CASSTPGTGIEKLFF. This sequence joins TRBV7-9 and TRBJ1-4, with 9 nucleotides matching TRBD1. The ends lost 5 bases at V and 7 bases at J; junction bases unmatched: 8. The CDR3 consists of 15 residues. Looked up from germline, CDR1 is SEHNR and CDR2 is FQNEAQ (reference sequence).

The V and J genes are TRBV6-5 and TRBJ1-3; possibly TRBD1 for D (6 bases). V lost 5 bases and J lost 0, with 11 bases in between. Germline assignment: CDR1 MNHEY and CDR2 SVGAGI. This CDR3 is built from 15 residues. The CDR3, as DNA: TGTGCCAGCAGTCGACAGGAGAGCTCTGGAAACACCATATATTTT. This sequence encodes CASSRQESSGNTIYF.

As for this clone: A junction boundary mismatches the germline segment, possibly from a read error. The chain recombines TRBV5-1 with TRBJ2-5; 13 nucleotides agree with TRBD2. The CDR3 covers 17 residues. CDR1 SGHRS and CDR2 YFSETQ come from the germline V gene. CDR3 sequence (DNA): TGCGCCGGCAGCCCCGGACTAGCGGGGGACAGTGGGGAGACCCAGTACTTC. This translates into CAGSPGLAGDSGETQYF. Variable domain in full (rest from reference TRBV5-1 and TRBJ2-5): KAGVTQTPRYLIKTRGQQVTLSCSPISGHRSVSWYQQTPGQGLQFLFEYFSETQRNKGNFPGRFSGRQFSNSRSEMNVSTLELGDSALYLCAGSPGLAGDSGETQYFGPGTRLLVL.

This clone appeared a single time. The chain couples TRBV27 to TRBJ1-1, with 10 nucleotides matching TRBD1. The CDR3 contains 14 residues. Germline V gene data show CDR1 as MNHEY and CDR2 as SMNVEV (reference sequence). Unmatched junction bases numbered 5, after V lost 9 bases and J lost 1 base. CDR3 region: CASHDRGPNTEAFF. CDR3 DNA: TGTGCCAGTCACGACAGGGGGCCGAACACTGAAGCTTTCTTT.

This clone was counted once. This rearrangement joins TRBV30 to TRBJ2-5, with 7 bases that match TRBD1. The V gene's germline CDR1 is GTSNPN and CDR2 SVGIG (reference sequence). After removal of 1 base from V and 3 bases from J, the junction contained 2 bases not matched to a gene. CDR3 length: 13 amino acids. The CDR3 sequence: CAWSGDSEETQYF. The CDR3 bases are TGTGCCTGGAGTGGGGACAGCGAAGAGACCCAGTACTTC.